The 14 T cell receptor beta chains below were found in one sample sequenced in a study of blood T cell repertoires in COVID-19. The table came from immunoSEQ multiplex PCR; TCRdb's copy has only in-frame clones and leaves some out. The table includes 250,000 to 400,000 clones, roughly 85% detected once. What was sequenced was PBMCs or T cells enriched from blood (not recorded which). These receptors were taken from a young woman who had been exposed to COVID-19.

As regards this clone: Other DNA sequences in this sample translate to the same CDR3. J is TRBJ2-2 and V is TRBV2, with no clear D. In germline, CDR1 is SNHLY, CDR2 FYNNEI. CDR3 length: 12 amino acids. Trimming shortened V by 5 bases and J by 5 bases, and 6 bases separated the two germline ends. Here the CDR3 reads CASSRDTGELFF. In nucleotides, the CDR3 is TGTGCCAGCAGTCGAGATACCGGGGAGCTGTTTTTT. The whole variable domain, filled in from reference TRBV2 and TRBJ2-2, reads EPEVTQTPSHQVTQMGQEVILRCVPISNHLYFYWYRQILGQKVEFLVSFYNNEISEKSEIFDDQFSVERPDGSNFTLKIRSTKLEDSAMYFCASSRDTGELFFGEGSRLTVL.

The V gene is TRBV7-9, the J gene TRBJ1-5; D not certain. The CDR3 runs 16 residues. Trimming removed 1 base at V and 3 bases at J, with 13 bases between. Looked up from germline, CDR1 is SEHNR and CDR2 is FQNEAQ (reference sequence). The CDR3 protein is CASSLGVGQVNQPQHF. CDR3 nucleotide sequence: TGTGCCAGCAGCTTAGGGGTAGGTCAGGTCAATCAGCCCCAGCATTTT.

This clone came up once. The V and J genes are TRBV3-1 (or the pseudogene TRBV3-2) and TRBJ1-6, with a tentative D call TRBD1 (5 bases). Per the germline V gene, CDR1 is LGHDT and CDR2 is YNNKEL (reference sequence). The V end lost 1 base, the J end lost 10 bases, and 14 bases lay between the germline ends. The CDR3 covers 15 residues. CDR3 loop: CASSQVATGGSPLHF. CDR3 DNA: TGTGCCAGCAGCCAAGTAGCAACAGGTGGCTCACCCCTCCACTTT.

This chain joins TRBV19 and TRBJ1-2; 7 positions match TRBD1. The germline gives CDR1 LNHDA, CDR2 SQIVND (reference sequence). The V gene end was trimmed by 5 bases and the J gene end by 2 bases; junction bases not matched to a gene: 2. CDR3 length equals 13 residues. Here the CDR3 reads CASSEGQNYGYTF. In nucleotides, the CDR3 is TGTGCCAGTAGTGAGGGACAGAACTATGGCTACACCTTC.

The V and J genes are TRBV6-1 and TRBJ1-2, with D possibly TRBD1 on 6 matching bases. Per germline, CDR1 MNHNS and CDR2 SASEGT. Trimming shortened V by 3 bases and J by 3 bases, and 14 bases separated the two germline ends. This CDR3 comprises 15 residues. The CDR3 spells CASSDPHREYYGYTF. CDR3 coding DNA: TGTGCCAGCAGTGACCCCCACAGGGAATACTATGGCTACACCTTC.

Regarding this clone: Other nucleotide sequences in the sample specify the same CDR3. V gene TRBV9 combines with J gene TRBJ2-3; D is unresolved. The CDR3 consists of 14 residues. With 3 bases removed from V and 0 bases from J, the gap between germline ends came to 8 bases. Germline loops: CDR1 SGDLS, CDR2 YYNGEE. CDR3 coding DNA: TGTGCCAGCAGCGCTCCAGGTAGCACAGATACGCAGTATTTT. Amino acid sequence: CASSAPGSTDTQYF.

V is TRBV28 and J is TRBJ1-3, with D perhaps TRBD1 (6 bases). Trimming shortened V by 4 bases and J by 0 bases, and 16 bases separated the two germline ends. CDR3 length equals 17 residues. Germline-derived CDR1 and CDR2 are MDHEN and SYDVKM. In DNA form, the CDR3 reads TGTGCCAGCAGTTCGGGGGGCAACCCGAGCTCTGGAAACACCATATATTTT. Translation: CASSSGGNPSSGNTIYF.

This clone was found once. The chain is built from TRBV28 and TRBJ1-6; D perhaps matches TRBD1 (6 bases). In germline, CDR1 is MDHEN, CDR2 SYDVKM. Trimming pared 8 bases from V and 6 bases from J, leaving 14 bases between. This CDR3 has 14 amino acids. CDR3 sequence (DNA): TGTGCCAGCCATAAGGGGGGGGGTAATTCACCCCTCCACTTT. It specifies CASHKGGGNSPLHF.

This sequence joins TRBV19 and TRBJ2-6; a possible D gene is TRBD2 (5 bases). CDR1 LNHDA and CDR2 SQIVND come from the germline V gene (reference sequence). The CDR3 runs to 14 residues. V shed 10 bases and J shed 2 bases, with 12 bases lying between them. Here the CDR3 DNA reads TGTGCCACGTACGGGATTCCTGGGGCCAACGTCCTGACTTTC. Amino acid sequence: CATYGIPGANVLTF.

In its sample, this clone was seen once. CDR3 bases: TGCGCCAGCAGTGAGGGACAGGGTATTTCCTACGAGCAGTACTTC. Translation: CASSEGQGISYEQYF. The rearrangement joins TRBV10-1 to TRBJ2-7; 8 bases are a match to TRBD1. V dropped 2 bases and J dropped 1; count of bases not matched to a gene: 4. The CDR3 runs to 15 residues. The germline gives CDR1 WNHNN, CDR2 SYGVQD (reference sequence).

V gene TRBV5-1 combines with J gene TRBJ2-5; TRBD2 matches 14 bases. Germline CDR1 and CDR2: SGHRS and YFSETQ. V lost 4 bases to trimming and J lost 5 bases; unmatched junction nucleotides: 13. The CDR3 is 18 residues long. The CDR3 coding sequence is TGCGCCAGCAGCCCGGGACTAGCGGGAGTAGGAAGTCTGGAGACCCAGTACTTC. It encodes CASSPGLAGVGSLETQYF.

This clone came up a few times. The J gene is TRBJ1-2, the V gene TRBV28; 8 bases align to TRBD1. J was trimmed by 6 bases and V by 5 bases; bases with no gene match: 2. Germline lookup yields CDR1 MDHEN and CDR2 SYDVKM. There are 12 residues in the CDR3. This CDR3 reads CASSHRGDGYTF. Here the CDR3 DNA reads TGTGCCAGCAGTCACAGGGGGGATGGCTACACCTTC.

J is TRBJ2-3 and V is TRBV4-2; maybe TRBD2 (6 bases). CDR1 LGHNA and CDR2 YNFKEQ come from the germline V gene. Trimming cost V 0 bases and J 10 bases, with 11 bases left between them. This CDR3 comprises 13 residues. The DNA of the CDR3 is TGTGCCAGCAGCCAAGAGGGGGGTTTGGCGCAGTATTTT. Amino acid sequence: CASSQEGGLAQYF.

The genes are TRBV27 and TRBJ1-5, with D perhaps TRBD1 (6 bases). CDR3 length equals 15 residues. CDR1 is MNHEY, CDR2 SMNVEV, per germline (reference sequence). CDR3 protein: CAPVGGGGSNQPQHF. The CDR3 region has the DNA TGTGCTCCCGTGGGGGGCGGGGGGAGCAATCAGCCCCAGCATTTT.